This T cell receptor beta chain was recovered during a study of shared T cell receptors in the human thymus. CDR1 is SQVTM and CDR2 is ANQGSEA in the germline V gene. The CDR3 consists of 14 residues. This clone was detected once. One junction end disagrees with the germline gene, perhaps due to a read error. Clones were sequenced by immunoSEQ multiplex PCR, and TCRdb holds only the in-frame ones, with some missing. The top ten clones hold over 0.008% of a sample with hundreds of thousands of clones, 80% to 90% of them seen once. This same sample was also taken into another study, of human thymus T cells. As that report states: The donor group consisted of healthy Finnish infants who were having corrective surgery for congenital heart defects. Gene usage (both V and J) appeared biased in thymic and blood repertoires. Thymic repertoires from unrelated individuals overlapped highly, related research reported.

The chain employs TRBV29-1 and TRBJ1-1; 8 bases match TRBD1. The sample comprised thymocytes. This clonotype was sampled from a boy under two years old with a congenital heart defect. Here the CDR3 DNA reads TGCAGCGTTAAAGAGACAGGGGCGAACACTGAAGCTTTCTTT. This codes for CSVKETGANTEAFF. Filled out from reference TRBV29-1 and TRBJ1-1, the complete variable domain reads SAVISQKPSRDICQRGTSLTIQCQVDSQVTMMFWYRQQPGQSLTLIATANQGSEATYESGFVIDKFPISRPNLTFSTLTVSNMSPEDSSIYLCSVKETGANTEAFFGQGTRLTVV.